The 26 T cell receptor beta chains below come from one sample, sequenced in a study of shared clonotypes between healthy human individuals. CD45RO-negative CD8 cells positively selected for CCR7 made up the naive population, which excluded terminally differentiated effector memory CD45RA+ cells. The assay was immunoSEQ multiplex PCR, and TCRdb's table has in-frame clones only and misses some. This table has around 600,000 clones, approximately 95% appearing once. The sequencing input was naive CD8+ T cells sorted from blood. The receptors were sampled from a woman between 25 and 40 years old in good health.

The chain is built from TRBV5-1 and TRBJ1-2; D is unclear. Germline assignment: CDR1 SGHRS and CDR2 YFSETQ. V was cut by 4 bases and J by 1 base, with 5 bases left in between. The CDR3 is made up of 12 amino acids. Here the CDR3 DNA reads TGCGCCAGCAGCGGGGATAACTATGGCTACACCTTC. It specifies CASSGDNYGYTF.

The chain has TRBV7-9 and TRBJ2-7; 10 nucleotides match TRBD1. This CDR3 contains 15 residues. V gave up 4 bases and J gave up 3 bases; unmatched junction bases: 6. Germline V gene lookup returns CDR1 SEHNR and CDR2 FQNEAQ (reference sequence). CDR3 sequence: CASSSTGGEVYEQYF. CDR3 nucleotide sequence: TGTGCCAGCAGCTCGACAGGGGGCGAGGTCTACGAGCAGTACTTC.

In DNA form, the CDR3 reads TGTGCCAGCAGCTTAACGGCTAGCGGGGAAAAAGAGACCCAGTACTTC. Amino acids: CASSLTASGEKETQYF. The V and J genes are TRBV7-3 and TRBJ2-5; 9 nucleotides agree with TRBD2. Unmatched junction bases numbered 5, after V lost 0 bases and J lost 3 bases. This CDR3 spans 16 amino acids. Germline CDR1 is SGHTA and CDR2 is FQGTGA.

V and J are TRBV5-6 and TRBJ2-5; 12 bases are shared with TRBD2. Germline assignment: CDR1 SGHDT and CDR2 YYEEEE. With 1 base clipped from V and 3 bases from J, the junction kept 4 bases outside the gene matches. CDR3 length: 16 amino acids. CDR3 coding DNA: TGTGCCAGCAGCTTGTTCGCTAGCGGGGGGGAAGAGACCCAGTACTTC. This codes for CASSLFASGGEETQYF.

This chain connects TRBV6-5 to TRBJ2-1, with D uncertain. This CDR3 contains 14 residues. Germline CDR1 MNHEY, CDR2 SVGAGI. V lost 5 bases, J lost 3 bases, and 11 bases lay in between. The CDR3 sequence is CASSQSHLYNEQFF. The CDR3 bases are TGTGCCAGCAGTCAGTCCCACCTCTACAATGAGCAGTTCTTC.

The rearrangement links TRBV5-1 to TRBJ2-3; 8 bases agree with TRBD1. The germline V gene has CDR1 SGHRS and CDR2 YFSETQ. The CDR3 totals 14 residues. V shed 4 bases, J shed 6 bases, and the junction held 7 bases outside the gene matches. CDR3 nucleotide sequence: TGCGCCAGCAGCGAGACAGGGGACTCGGATACGCAGTATTTT. Protein: CASSETGDSDTQYF.

The chain joins TRBV11-2 to TRBJ1-5; D is ambiguous. V lost 0 bases and J lost 3, with 9 bases in between. CDR1 SGHAT and CDR2 FQNNGV come from the germline V gene. CDR3 size: 15 residues. CDR3 protein: CASSLDGFINQPQHF. Written as DNA, the CDR3 is TGTGCCAGCAGCTTAGATGGCTTTATCAATCAGCCCCAGCATTTT.

The CDR3 coding sequence is TGTGCCAGCAGCCCACGAGGACAGAATGAGCAGTTCTTC. Its translation is CASSPRGQNEQFF. The chain links TRBV7-7 to TRBJ2-1, with D perhaps matching TRBD1 (6 bases). The CDR3 consists of 13 residues. Germline CDR1 SSHAT, CDR2 FNYEAQ (reference sequence). V gave up 5 bases and J gave up 7 bases, with 12 bases separating them. Drawing the rest from reference TRBV7-7 and TRBJ2-1, the complete variable domain is GAGVSQSPRYKVTKRGQDVTLRCDPISSHATLYWYQQALGQGPEFLTYFNYEAQPDKSGLPSDRFSAERPEGSISTLTIQRTEQRDSAMYRCASSPRGQNEQFFGPGTRLTVL.

The CDR3 reads CASSLSSEAYNEQFF. The CDR3 DNA reads as TGCGCCAGCAGCTTGTCTAGCGAGGCCTACAATGAGCAGTTCTTC. The V gene is TRBV5-1, the J gene TRBJ2-1, with D maybe TRBD2 (6 bases). From germline, CDR1 is SGHRS and CDR2 YFSETQ. The CDR3 has 15 amino acids. V lost 1 base to trimming and J lost 2 bases, with 10 bases between them.

The V and J genes are TRBV11-2 and TRBJ1-1, with D hard to call. The germline CDR1 and CDR2 sequences are SGHAT and FQNNGV. There are 12 residues in the CDR3. V lost 1 base to trimming and J lost 5 bases, with 5 bases between them. The CDR3 loop reads CASSLGATEAFF. CDR3 DNA sequence: TGTGCCAGCAGCTTAGGAGCGACTGAAGCTTTCTTT.

There are a few counts of this clone. V is TRBV5-4 and J is TRBJ1-3, with D unclear. The V and J ends lost 0 bases and 3 bases respectively, with 4 bases between them. The CDR3 has 13 amino acids. Germline V lookup: CDR1 SGHNT, CDR2 YYREEE (reference sequence). CDR3 nucleotide sequence: TGTGCCAGCAGCTTGGGGGGTGGAAACACCATATATTTT. Its translation: CASSLGGGNTIYF.

This sequence joins TRBV9 and TRBJ2-1, with TRBD2 identical over 9 bases. The ends lost 7 bases at V and 6 bases at J; junction bases unmatched: 8. The CDR3 has 14 residues. Germline values: CDR1 SGDLS, CDR2 YYNGEE. CDR3 in amino acids: CASGVAGARNEQFF. The CDR3 coding sequence is TGTGCCAGCGGTGTAGCGGGAGCACGCAATGAGCAGTTCTTC.

The rearrangement links TRBV14 to TRBJ2-7, with TRBD2 as a possible D gene (5 bases). Germline CDR1 reads SGHDN; CDR2 reads FVKESK. The CDR3 contains 16 residues. Trimming removed 0 bases from V and 5 bases from J, with 17 bases in between. The CDR3 DNA reads as TGTGCCAGCAGCCAAGATCGGAGGTGGTCTACCCACGAGCAGTACTTC. Translating it yields CASSQDRRWSTHEQYF.

This sequence joins TRBV7-9 and TRBJ2-3; D gene uncertain. The CDR3 consists of 14 residues. Trimming stripped 1 base from V and 3 bases from J, with 8 bases between. The germline gives CDR1 SEHNR, CDR2 FQNEAQ (reference sequence). CDR3: CASSLVAFTDTQYF. The CDR3 bases are TGTGCCAGCAGCTTAGTTGCATTTACAGATACGCAGTATTTT. Based on the CDR3 plus reference TRBV7-9 and TRBJ2-3, the full variable domain is DTGVSQNPRHKITKRGQNVTFRCDPISEHNRLYWYRQTLGQGPEFLTYFQNEAQLEKSRLLSDRFSAERPKGSFSTLEIQRTEQGDSAMYLCASSLVAFTDTQYFGPGTRLTVL.

This clone has just one count. The same CDR3 also results from other DNA sequences found in this sample. The chain is built from TRBV7-9 and TRBJ2-1, with no clear D. The CDR3 loop spans 14 amino acids. Germline CDR1 reads SEHNR; CDR2 reads FQNEAQ (reference sequence). Trimming shortened V by 1 base and J by 1 base, and 5 bases separated the two germline ends. This CDR3 is CASSLVRSYNEQFF. The CDR3 DNA follows: TGTGCCAGCAGCTTAGTCCGGTCCTACAATGAGCAGTTCTTC. Full variable domain (rest looked up from reference TRBV7-9 and TRBJ2-1): DTGVSQNPRHKITKRGQNVTFRCDPISEHNRLYWYRQTLGQGPEFLTYFQNEAQLEKSRLLSDRFSAERPKGSFSTLEIQRTEQGDSAMYLCASSLVRSYNEQFFGPGTRLTVL.

V and J are TRBV13 and TRBJ1-2, with D perhaps matching TRBD1 (5 bases). This CDR3 spans 13 amino acids. The germline V gene has CDR1 PRHDT and CDR2 FYEKMQ (reference sequence). V dropped 0 bases and J dropped 6 bases, with 8 bases sitting between them. This chain's CDR3 is CASSLGRVDGYTF. In DNA form, the CDR3 reads TGTGCCAGCAGCTTAGGCAGGGTGGATGGCTACACCTTC.

This chain's CDR3 is CASTGTTLGAYEQYF. For the CDR3, the DNA is TGTGCCAGCACAGGGACTACCCTAGGGGCCTACGAGCAGTACTTC. J is TRBJ2-7 and V is TRBV6-1; 7 nucleotides agree with TRBD2. Looked up from germline, CDR1 is MNHNS and CDR2 is SASEGT. This CDR3 is built from 15 residues. V lost 7 bases, J lost 2 bases, and 11 bases stayed unmatched.

The chain recombines TRBV9 with TRBJ2-7, with D perhaps matching TRBD1 (5 bases). V was clipped by 3 bases and J by 0 bases, with 13 bases between them. CDR1 is SGDLS, CDR2 YYNGEE, per germline. This CDR3 spans 15 amino acids. In DNA, the CDR3 is TGTGCCAGCAGCGGGGGCCCCCGCGGCTCCTACGAGCAGTACTTC. Amino acids: CASSGGPRGSYEQYF.

The V and J genes are TRBV16 and TRBJ2-7; no definite D call. This CDR3 is 15 amino acids long. Trimming shortened V by 1 base and J by 5 bases, and 15 bases separated the two germline ends. The germline CDR1 and CDR2 sequences are KGHSY and FQNENV. CDR3 residues: CASSQLREEVDEQYF. The CDR3 DNA reads as TGTGCCAGCAGCCAATTACGCGAAGAGGTTGACGAGCAGTACTTC.

This clone has only a few counts. V usage is TRBV6-4 and J usage is TRBJ1-2; D might be TRBD1 (5 bases). This CDR3 is built from 13 residues. Germline V gives CDR1 MRHNA, CDR2 SNTAGT. V was shortened by 7 bases and J by 4 bases, with 13 bases between the two germline ends. The CDR3 protein is CASKDNRTYGYTF. The CDR3 coding sequence is TGTGCCAGCAAGGACAACAGAACCTATGGCTACACCTTC.

The chain joins TRBV11-2 to TRBJ2-5, with 11 bases fitting TRBD2. Unmatched junction bases numbered 6, after V lost 5 bases and J lost 4 bases. Germline CDR1 SGHAT, CDR2 FQNNGV. This CDR3 is 15 amino acids long. CDR3 nucleotides: TGTGCCAGCAGCCACACTAGCGGGAGTCGAGAGACCCAGTACTTC. Translation gives CASSHTSGSRETQYF. The whole variable domain, filled in from reference TRBV11-2 and TRBJ2-5, reads EAGVAQSPRYKIIEKRQSVAFWCNPISGHATLYWYQQILGQGPKLLIQFQNNGVVDDSQLPKDRFSAERLKGVDSTLKIQPAKLEDSAVYLCASSHTSGSRETQYFGPGTRLLVL.

A word on this clone: Other DNA sequences from this sample encode an identical CDR3 as well. This rearrangement joins TRBV5-4 to TRBJ2-5; no clear D. V shed 1 base and J shed 2 bases, with 6 bases lying between them. CDR1 is SGHNT and CDR2 is YYREEE in the germline V gene (reference sequence). The CDR3 runs to 13 residues. CDR3: CASSLSEQETQYF. The CDR3 nucleotides are TGTGCCAGCAGCTTGTCGGAACAAGAGACCCAGTACTTC.

The chain joins TRBV5-4 to TRBJ1-1; D is ambiguous. Trimming took 4 bases from V and 3 from J, leaving 7 bases between them. CDR3 length: 12 amino acids. The germline V gene has CDR1 SGHNT and CDR2 YYREEE (reference sequence). The chain's CDR3 is CASSRWDTEAFF. CDR3 in DNA: TGTGCCAGCAGCAGATGGGACACTGAAGCTTTCTTT.

About this clone itself: The CDR3 does not close with the conserved phenylalanine or tryptophan, likely indicating a read error. Because the CDR3's place on the DNA is in doubt, the DNA is left out and the CDR3 is given as listed by TCRdb. V is TRBV12-5 and J is TRBJ1-2; TRBD1 was called by the table and not checked on the DNA. The CDR3 adds up to 11 amino acids, both ends counted. Germline V gives CDR1 LGHNT, CDR2 FRNRAP. The CDR3 loop is CASGLKKRAGL.

J is TRBJ2-1 and V is TRBV6-6; TRBD2 matches 7 bases. V shed 8 bases, J shed 0 bases, and the junction held 4 bases outside the gene matches. Germline CDR1 MNHNY, CDR2 SVGAGI (reference sequence). The CDR3 totals 14 residues. CDR3 coding DNA: TGTGCCAGCGCTGCGGGAGCCTCCTACAATGAGCAGTTCTTC. This codes for CASAAGASYNEQFF.

V gene TRBV4-1 combines with J gene TRBJ2-7; no clear D gene. The germline V gene has CDR1 MGHRA and CDR2 YSYEKL. The CDR3 runs to 12 residues. The ends were cut back, 2 bases at V and 7 bases at J, with 9 bases in the middle. CDR3 DNA: TGCGCCAGCAGCCAACCCCTCAGGGAGCAGTACTTC. Its protein product is CASSQPLREQYF.